The 6 T cell receptor beta chains listed next were all sequenced from one sample in a study of blood T cell repertoires in COVID-19 (dated by TCRdb to 2019 to 2021). Library construction relied on the immunoSEQ multiplex PCR assay. Here the immuneACCESS table is served through TCRdb, limited to in-frame sequences with V and J called. Missing clones are a known gap in these copies; in checked studies unresolved V genes cover under half, and the rest lacks a known reason. This sample holds about 290,000 clones; around 90% were observed only once. 1.5% to 2% of the sample lies in the top ten. Material for sequencing was PBMCs or T cells enriched from blood (not recorded which). All receptors derive from a woman between 40 and 50 years old who had recovered from COVID-19.

This clone was detected once. The chain recombines TRBV21-1 with TRBJ2-6; the table's D gene call, TRBD1, was not cross checked with the DNA. TRBV21-1 is a documented pseudogene. The CDR3 length is 18 residues. CDR3 amino acids: CASSGGGQARSGANVLTF. CDR3 in DNA: TGTGCCAGCAGCGGGGGGGGACAGGCCCGCTCTGGGGCCAACGTCCTGACTTTC.

The rearrangement joins TRBV11-2 to TRBJ2-5; D is possibly TRBD2 (5 bases). CDR1 is SGHAT, CDR2 FQNNGV, per germline. This CDR3 comprises 15 residues. V was cut by 0 bases and J by 4 bases, with 12 bases left in between. DNA for the CDR3: TGTGCCAGCAGCTTAGATCCGGGGTTGGTAGAGACCCAGTACTTC. This sequence encodes CASSLDPGLVETQYF.

This clone has only one observation. The V and J genes are TRBV6-6 and TRBJ1-1; D possibly corresponds to TRBD1 (6 bases). Between the trimmed V and J ends, which lost 11 bases and 0 bases, there was a span of 19 bases. The CDR3 is 15 amino acids. Germline V gene data show CDR1 as MNHNY and CDR2 as SVGAGI (reference sequence). CDR3 nucleotides: TGTGCCGGCGCCAGGGGTCCCCCCATGAACACTGAAGCTTTCTTT. Translation: CAGARGPPMNTEAFF.

The J gene is TRBJ1-6, the V gene TRBV19; TRBD1 matches at 8 bases. The germline V gene has CDR1 LNHDA and CDR2 SQIVND (reference sequence). This CDR3 region has 16 residues. V shed 5 bases, J shed 9 bases, and the junction held 12 bases outside the gene matches. The CDR3 protein is CASSPTTGTGLSPLHF. The CDR3 DNA reads as TGTGCCAGTAGTCCAACAACCGGGACAGGTCTTTCACCCCTCCACTTT.

This clone was recorded once. The rearrangement joins TRBV19 to TRBJ2-1, with 9 bases aligning to TRBD2. Germline V gives CDR1 LNHDA, CDR2 SQIVND (reference sequence). V was pared by 4 bases and J by 6 bases, with 7 bases of the junction left unmatched. The CDR3 extends over 15 amino acids. CDR3 sequence reads: CASSTETSGPNEQFF. For the CDR3, the DNA is TGTGCCAGTAGTACGGAGACTAGCGGACCCAATGAGCAGTTCTTC.

This chain uses TRBV5-1 with TRBJ2-7; the match to TRBD2 covers 12 bases. CDR1 SGHRS and CDR2 YFSETQ come from the germline V gene. J lost 2 bases, V lost 4 bases, and 10 bases had no gene match. The CDR3 totals 17 residues. The CDR3 loop is CASSRSSGGALTYEQYF. In nucleotides, the CDR3 is TGCGCCAGCAGCCGGTCTAGCGGGGGGGCCCTTACCTACGAGCAGTACTTC.